This T cell receptor (beta chain) was captured by sequencing in a study of OX40 agonist ivuxolimab in advanced cancers. Study at large: Patients got intravenous ivuxolimab at 0.01 to 10 mg/kg every 2 weeks.

Clones were sequenced by immunoSEQ multiplex PCR, and TCRdb holds only the in-frame ones, with some missing. The sample has tens of thousands of clones, around 93% seen once. V lost 4 bases and J 2 bases, leaving 14 bases between the germline ends. The CDR3 is 16 amino acids. Germline-derived CDR1 and CDR2 are SGHTA and FQGNSA. Sampled blood was obtained at baseline, cycle 4 day 1, and cycle 7 day 1. This clone has a single count. This clonotype was obtained from an adult with an advanced solid tumor such as melanoma, head and neck, liver or kidney cancer. The specimen comprised CD4+ or CD8+ T cells sorted from blood, sampled in a trial of the OX40 agonist ivuxolimab. V is TRBV7-2 and J is TRBJ1-4, with D possibly being TRBD1 (6 bases). CDR3 region: CASSWPEQGTNEKLFF. CDR3 nucleotides: TGTGCCAGCAGCTGGCCCGAACAGGGCACTAATGAAAAACTGTTTTTT.